The 21 T cell receptor beta chains given below trace back to one sample, sequenced in a study of blood T cell repertoires in COVID-19. Method: immunoSEQ multiplex PCR; TCRdb's copy keeps in-frame clones and lacks some. The sample has more than 300,000 clones, roughly 90% seen once. The sequencing sample was made of peripheral blood. Source of these receptors: a woman in her 30s with COVID-19, enrolled during active disease.

The chain links TRBV4-1 to TRBJ1-6; D unresolved. CDR3 length equals 12 residues. Germline V lookup: CDR1 MGHRA, CDR2 YSYEKL. Trimming removed 1 base from V and 11 bases from J, with 6 bases in between. The CDR3 DNA reads TGCGCCAGCAGCCAAGCAAGAGCACCCCTCCACTTT. Translation gives CASSQARAPLHF.

V is TRBV5-4 and J is TRBJ2-2, with 9 bases matching TRBD2. This CDR3 spans 17 amino acids. V lost 5 bases, J lost 6 bases, and 14 bases stayed unmatched. The V gene's germline CDR1 is SGHNT and CDR2 YYREEE (reference sequence). In nucleotides, the CDR3 is TGTGCCAGCAGTCGTCCGCTCGGCGGGGGGGCTGCCGGGGAGCTGTTTTTT. It yields the protein CASSRPLGGGAAGELFF. Filled out from reference TRBV5-4 and TRBJ2-2, the complete variable domain reads ETGVTQSPTHLIKTRGQQVTLRCSSQSGHNTVSWYQQALGQGPQFIFQYYREEENGRGNFPPRFSGLQFPNYSSELNVNALELDDSALYLCASSRPLGGGAAGELFFGEGSRLTVL.

This clone was recorded once. The chain carries TRBV6-6 and TRBJ1-2, with TRBD1 identical over 8 bases. Germline V lookup: CDR1 MNHNY, CDR2 SVGAGI (reference sequence). Unmatched junction bases numbered 11, after V lost 7 bases and J lost 7 bases. The CDR3 runs 14 residues. The CDR3 DNA sequence: TGTGCCAGCAACCCAGGACAGGGAAGGTTTGGCTACACCTTC. This gives the protein CASNPGQGRFGYTF.

This clone was detected once. The chain's CDR3 is CASSESNRLNTEAFF. CDR3 DNA: TGTGCCAGCAGTGAATCGAACAGACTGAACACTGAAGCTTTCTTT. The J gene is TRBJ1-1, the V gene TRBV6-1, with unresolved D. Trimming stripped 2 bases from V and 0 bases from J, with 10 bases between. The germline V gene encodes CDR1 MNHNS and CDR2 SASEGT. The length of the CDR3 is 15 residues.

The J gene is TRBJ2-7, the V gene TRBV15; 10 bases map to TRBD1. V was pared by 5 bases and J by 5 bases, with 9 bases of the junction left unmatched. This CDR3 contains 15 residues. From germline, CDR1 is LNHNV and CDR2 YYDKDF (reference sequence). The CDR3 is CATSFSGTGVDEQYF. The CDR3 DNA follows: TGTGCCACCAGCTTCTCCGGGACAGGGGTGGACGAGCAGTACTTC. The variable domain in full, completed from reference TRBV15 and TRBJ2-7, reads DAMVIQNPRYQVTQFGKPVTLSCSQTLNHNVMYWYQQKSSQAPKLLFHYYDKDFNNEADTPDNFQSRRPNTSFCFLDIRSPGLGDTAMYLCATSFSGTGVDEQYFGPGTRLTVT.

V gene TRBV5-4 combines with J gene TRBJ1-1, with D possibly TRBD1 on 5 matching bases. The CDR3 runs 15 residues. Germline values: CDR1 SGHNT, CDR2 YYREEE (reference sequence). Trimming pared 2 bases from V and 3 bases from J, leaving 14 bases between. The CDR3 DNA is TGTGCCAGCAGCTTCCGACAGAACCGGGACACTGAAGCTTTCTTT. This gives the protein CASSFRQNRDTEAFF.

This clone was seen once. The chain is built from TRBV30 and TRBJ1-6; 7 bases agree with TRBD1. Germline CDR1 reads GTSNPN; CDR2 reads SVGIG (reference sequence). The CDR3 is made up of 14 amino acids. Trimming at V came to 5 bases and at J to 6 bases, leaving 7 bases not matched to a gene. The CDR3 nucleotides are TGTGCCTGGGGTCCGGGACAGTTTAATTCACCCCTCCACTTT. It specifies CAWGPGQFNSPLHF. The full variable domain, completed using reference TRBV30 and TRBJ1-6, is SQTIHQWPATLVQPVGSPLSLECTVEGTSNPNLYWYRQAAGRGLQLLFYSVGIGQISSEVPQNLSASRPQDRQFILSSKKLLLSDSGFYLCAWGPGQFNSPLHFGNGTRLTVT.

This clone showed up just once. The chain employs TRBV5-1 and TRBJ2-5; the D gene is possibly TRBD1 (5 bases). The V end was cut by 0 bases, the J end by 4 bases, with 10 bases between. Germline loops: CDR1 SGHRS, CDR2 YFSETQ. The CDR3 totals 14 residues. This chain's CDR3 is CASSLEGRSETQYF. For the CDR3, the DNA is TGCGCCAGCAGCTTGGAGGGGCGTTCAGAGACCCAGTACTTC. The variable domain in full, completed from reference TRBV5-1 and TRBJ2-5, reads KAGVTQTPRYLIKTRGQQVTLSCSPISGHRSVSWYQQTPGQGLQFLFEYFSETQRNKGNFPGRFSGRQFSNSRSEMNVSTLELGDSALYLCASSLEGRSETQYFGPGTRLLVL.

The rearrangement links TRBV20-1 to TRBJ2-7; maybe TRBD1 (6 bases). The length of the CDR3 is 14 residues. Germline assignment: CDR1 DFQATT and CDR2 SNEGSKA (reference sequence). V was trimmed by 3 bases and J by 3 bases, leaving 15 bases between them. CDR3 bases: TGCAGTGCTAGTCAGGGGAGAGGTGTCTACGAGCAGTACGTC. This gives the protein CSASQGRGVYEQYV.

This clone was picked up one time. CDR3 in amino acids: CASGRLGGPGYNEQFF. Written as DNA, the CDR3 is TGTGCCAGCGGCCGATTGGGGGGGCCGGGATACAATGAGCAGTTCTTC. This chain connects TRBV2 to TRBJ2-1, with D possibly matching TRBD2 (7 bases). Trimming shortened V by 8 bases and J by 4 bases, and 21 bases separated the two germline ends. The length of the CDR3 is 16 residues. Germline V gene sequence: CDR1 SNHLY, CDR2 FYNNEI.

This clone appeared a single time. The rearrangement uses TRBV7-2 and TRBJ1-5, with a tentative D call TRBD1 (5 bases). Between the trimmed V and J ends, which lost 1 base and 3 bases, there was a span of 10 bases. The germline V gene has CDR1 SGHTA and CDR2 FQGNSA. The CDR3 covers 15 residues. The CDR3 bases are TGTGCCAGCAGCTTAGACAGGAGCATCAATCAGCCCCAGCATTTT. It specifies CASSLDRSINQPQHF.

Only one count was recorded for this clone. The chain recombines TRBV14 with TRBJ2-3; 7 bases line up with TRBD1. Per the germline V gene, CDR1 is SGHDN and CDR2 is FVKESK. V was clipped by 4 bases and J by 0 bases; unmatched bases: 4. This CDR3 contains 15 residues. Here the CDR3 DNA reads TGTGCCAGCAGCCCCCGGGACAGAAGCACAGATACGCAGTATTTT. Its protein is CASSPRDRSTDTQYF.

The rearrangement links TRBV7-6 to TRBJ1-1; tentatively, D is TRBD1 (6 bases). The V gene's germline CDR1 is SGHVS and CDR2 FNYEAQ. Trimming took 4 bases from V and 6 from J, leaving 18 bases between them. CDR3 size: 15 residues. CDR3 nucleotide sequence: TGTGCCAGCAGCTACCGACAAGGGGGTAACGCTGAAGCTTTCTTT. It translates to CASSYRQGGNAEAFF. The full variable domain, completed using reference TRBV7-6 and TRBJ1-1, is GAGVSQSPRYKVTKRGQDVALRCDPISGHVSLYWYRQALGQGPEFLTYFNYEAQQDKSGLPNDRFSAERPEGSISTLTIQRTEQRDSAMYRCASSYRQGGNAEAFFGQGTRLTVV.

The chain has TRBV4-1 and TRBJ2-6, with a tentative D call TRBD1 (5 bases). This CDR3 is built from 15 residues. The ends were cut back, 3 bases at V and 0 bases at J, with 6 bases in the middle. The germline gives CDR1 MGHRA, CDR2 YSYEKL. The CDR3 nucleotides read TGCGCCAGCAGCCAGGGGCACTCTGGGGCCAACGTCCTGACTTTC. Protein sequence: CASSQGHSGANVLTF.

The chain recombines TRBV6-5 with TRBJ2-1; D unclear. Trimming pared 6 bases from V and 9 bases from J, leaving 9 bases between. Germline CDR1 MNHEY, CDR2 SVGAGI. The CDR3 loop spans 11 amino acids. The CDR3, as DNA: TGTGCCAGCAGACTCGGCGGTGAGCAGTTCTTC. Protein product: CASRLGGEQFF.

This chain connects TRBV12-3 or TRBV12-4 to TRBJ1-2, with 7 bases lining up with TRBD1. Trimming cost V 7 bases and J 4 bases; bases outside gene matches: 3. The CDR3 consists of 12 residues. DNA for the CDR3: TGTGCCAGCATGAGGGGGCCCTATGGCTACACCTTC. This encodes CASMRGPYGYTF.

J is TRBJ1-2 and V is TRBV10-1; 9 nucleotides line up with TRBD1. The CDR3 has 12 residues. Germline V gene data show CDR1 as WNHNN and CDR2 as SYGVQD (reference sequence). The V and J ends lost 6 bases and 8 bases, in that order; junction bases with no gene match: 4. CDR3 coding DNA: TGCGCCAGCAGCGAGGGACAGGGAGGCTACACCTTC. Translated, it gives CASSEGQGGYTF.

The chain joins TRBV5-1 to TRBJ1-2; D gene uncertain. This CDR3 is 14 amino acids long. Germline V CDR1 and CDR2: SGHRS, YFSETQ. Trimming shortened V by 8 bases and J by 2 bases, and 16 bases separated the two germline ends. In DNA, the CDR3 is TGCGCCAGTTCAAACAAGGAGGCCAACTATGGCTACACCTTC. Its translation is CASSNKEANYGYTF. The whole variable domain, remainder taken from reference TRBV5-1 and TRBJ1-2, is KAGVTQTPRYLIKTRGQQVTLSCSPISGHRSVSWYQQTPGQGLQFLFEYFSETQRNKGNFPGRFSGRQFSNSRSEMNVSTLELGDSALYLCASSNKEANYGYTFGSGTRLTVV.

The chain links TRBV15 to TRBJ1-1; TRBD1 agrees at 8 bases. Germline V gene data show CDR1 as LNHNV and CDR2 as YYDKDF (reference sequence). This CDR3 comprises 15 residues. V lost 4 bases and J lost 4; bases outside the gene matches: 8. CDR3 DNA sequence: TGTGCCACCAGCAAAGCCGGGACAGGTGGCACTGAAGCTTTCTTT. Amino acid sequence: CATSKAGTGGTEAFF.

This chain joins TRBV4-2 and TRBJ1-2, with 8 positions matching TRBD1. The germline V gene has CDR1 LGHNA and CDR2 YNFKEQ. The CDR3 is 16 residues long. The V and J ends lost 0 bases and 4 bases, in that order; junction bases with no gene match: 7. DNA of the CDR3: TGTGCCAGCAGCCAAGATTCAGGGGGCGAGTTCTATGGCTACACCTTC. Protein: CASSQDSGGEFYGYTF.

The J gene is TRBJ2-3, the V gene TRBV9; D gene ambiguous. V lost 4 bases and J 4 bases, leaving 13 bases between the germline ends. Germline V lookup: CDR1 SGDLS, CDR2 YYNGEE. This CDR3 has 14 residues. CDR3 in amino acids: CASSLGPTADTQYF. The CDR3 DNA sequence: TGTGCCAGCAGCCTGGGCCCCACTGCAGATACGCAGTATTTT.